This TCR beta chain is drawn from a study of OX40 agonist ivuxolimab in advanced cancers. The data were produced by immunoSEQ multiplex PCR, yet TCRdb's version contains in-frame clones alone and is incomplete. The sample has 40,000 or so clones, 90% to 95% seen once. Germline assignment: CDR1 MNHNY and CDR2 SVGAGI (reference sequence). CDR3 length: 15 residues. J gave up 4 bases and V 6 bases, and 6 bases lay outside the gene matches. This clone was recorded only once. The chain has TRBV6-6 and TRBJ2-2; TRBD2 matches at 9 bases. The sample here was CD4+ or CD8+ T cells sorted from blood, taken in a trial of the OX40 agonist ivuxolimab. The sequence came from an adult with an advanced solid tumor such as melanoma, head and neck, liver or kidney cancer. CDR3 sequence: CASSVTSGGTGELFF. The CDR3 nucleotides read TGTGCCAGCAGCGTGACTAGCGGAGGCACCGGGGAGCTGTTTTTT.